Below are 4 T cell receptor beta chains sequenced from a single sample in a study of shared clonotypes between healthy human individuals. TCRdb's copy holds only in-frame clones and misses some; the assay was immunoSEQ multiplex PCR. Altogether a few million clones are present, roughly nine tenths being singletons, with the ten largest covering roughly 0.15%. The sample consisted of naive CD4+ T cells sorted from blood. The sample's subset: CD45RA+ positively selected. These receptors were obtained from a man between 18 and 35 years old in good health.

The CDR3 sequence is CATTERASYEQYF. The DNA for the CDR3 is TGTGCCACCACTGAGAGGGCTTCCTACGAGCAGTACTTC. This chain uses TRBV10-3 with TRBJ2-7, with D possibly TRBD2 on 5 matching bases. The germline CDR1 and CDR2 sequences are ENHRY and SYGVKD. This CDR3 comprises 13 residues. V was pared by 10 bases and J by 1 base, with 14 bases between.

V gene TRBV30 combines with J gene TRBJ1-3; no definite D call. V dropped 3 bases and J dropped 10 bases, with 13 bases sitting between them. CDR1 and CDR2 from the germline V gene are GTSNPN and SVGIG (reference sequence). The CDR3 covers 12 residues. This chain's CDR3 is CAWSSRIATIYF. The DNA of the CDR3 is TGTGCCTGGAGCTCGAGGATAGCAACCATATATTTT.

The V gene is TRBV6-1, the J gene TRBJ2-7, with D possibly TRBD1 on 5 matching bases. Trimming took off 3 bases at V and 0 bases at J, with 9 bases between the two ends. CDR3 size: 14 residues. CDR1 and CDR2 (germline): MNHNS, SASEGT. Here the CDR3 reads CASSDGHPSYEQYF. CDR3 bases: TGTGCCAGCAGTGATGGACATCCCTCCTACGAGCAGTACTTC.

This chain links TRBV6-1 with TRBJ2-4, with 9 bases matching TRBD1. Losses at the gene ends were 6 bases for V and 8 bases for J; bases not matched to a gene: 5. The CDR3 spans 13 residues. Germline CDR1 reads MNHNS; CDR2 reads SASEGT. CDR3 sequence: CASRMTGGDIQYF. The CDR3 DNA sequence: TGTGCCAGCAGAATGACAGGGGGAGACATTCAGTACTTC.